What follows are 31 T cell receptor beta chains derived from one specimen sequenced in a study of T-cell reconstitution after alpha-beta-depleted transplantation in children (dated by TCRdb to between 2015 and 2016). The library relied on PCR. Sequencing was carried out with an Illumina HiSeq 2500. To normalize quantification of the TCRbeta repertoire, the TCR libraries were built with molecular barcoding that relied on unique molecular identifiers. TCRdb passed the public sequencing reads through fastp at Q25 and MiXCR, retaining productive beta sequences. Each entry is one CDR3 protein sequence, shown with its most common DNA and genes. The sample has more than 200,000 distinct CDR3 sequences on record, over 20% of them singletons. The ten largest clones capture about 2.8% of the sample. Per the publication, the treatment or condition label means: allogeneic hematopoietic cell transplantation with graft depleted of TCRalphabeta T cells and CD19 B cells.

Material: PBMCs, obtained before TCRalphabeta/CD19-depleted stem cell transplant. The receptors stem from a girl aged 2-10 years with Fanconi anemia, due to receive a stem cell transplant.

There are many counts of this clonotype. The CDR3 region is CASSFPGTGYTF. The CDR3 DNA sequence: TGTGCCAGCAGTTTTCCGGGAACAGGCTACACCTTC. V usage is TRBV12-3 or TRBV12-4 and J usage is TRBJ1-2; D unresolved. Trimming cost V 3 bases and J 8 bases, with 10 bases left between them. This CDR3 is built from 12 residues.

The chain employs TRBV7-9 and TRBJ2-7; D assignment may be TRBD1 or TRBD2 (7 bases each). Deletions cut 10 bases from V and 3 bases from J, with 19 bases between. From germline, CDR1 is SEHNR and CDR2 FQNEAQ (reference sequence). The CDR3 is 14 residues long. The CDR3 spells CAKIQGGGIYEQYF. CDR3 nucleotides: TGTGCCAAGATCCAGGGGGGAGGGATCTACGAGCAGTACTTC. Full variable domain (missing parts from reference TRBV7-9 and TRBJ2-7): DTGVSQNPRHKITKRGQNVTFRCDPISEHNRLYWYRQTLGQGPEFLTYFQNEAQLEKSRLLSDRFSAERPKGSFSTLEIQRTEQGDSAMYLCAKIQGGGIYEQYFGPGTRLTVT.

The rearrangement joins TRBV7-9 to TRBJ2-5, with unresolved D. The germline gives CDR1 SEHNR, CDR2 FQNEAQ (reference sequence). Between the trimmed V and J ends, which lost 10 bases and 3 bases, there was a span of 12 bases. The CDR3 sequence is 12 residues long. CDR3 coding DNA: TGTGCCACCTCTAGTGTTAAAGAGACCCAGTACTTC. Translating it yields CATSSVKETQYF.

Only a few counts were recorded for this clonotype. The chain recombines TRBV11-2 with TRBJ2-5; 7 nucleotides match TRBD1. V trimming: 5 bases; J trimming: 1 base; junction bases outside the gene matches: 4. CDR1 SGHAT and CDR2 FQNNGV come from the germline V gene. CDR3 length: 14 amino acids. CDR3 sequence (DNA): TGTGCCAGCAGCACAGGGGTAGCCCAAGAGACCCAGTACTTC. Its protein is CASSTGVAQETQYF.

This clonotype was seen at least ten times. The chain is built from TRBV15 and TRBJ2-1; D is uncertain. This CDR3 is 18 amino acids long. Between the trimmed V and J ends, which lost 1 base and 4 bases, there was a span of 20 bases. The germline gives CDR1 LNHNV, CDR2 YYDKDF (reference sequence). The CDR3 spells CATSRVMAVGRHYNEQFF. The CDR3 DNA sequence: TGTGCCACCAGCAGAGTTATGGCCGTGGGAAGACATTACAATGAGCAGTTCTTC.

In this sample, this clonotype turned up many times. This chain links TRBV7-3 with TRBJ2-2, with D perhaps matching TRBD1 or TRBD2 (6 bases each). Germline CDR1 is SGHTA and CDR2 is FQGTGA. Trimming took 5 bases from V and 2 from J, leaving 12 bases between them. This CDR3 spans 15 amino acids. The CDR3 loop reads CASSLRGTNTGELFF. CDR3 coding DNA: TGTGCCAGCAGCCTTAGGGGGACTAACACCGGGGAGCTGTTTTTT.

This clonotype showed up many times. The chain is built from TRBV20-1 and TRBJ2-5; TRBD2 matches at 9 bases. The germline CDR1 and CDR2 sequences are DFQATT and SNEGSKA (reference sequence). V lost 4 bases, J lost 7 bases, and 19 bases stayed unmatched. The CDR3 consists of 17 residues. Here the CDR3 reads CSATKNVAGAPGGTQYF. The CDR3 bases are TGCAGTGCTACCAAAAACGTAGCGGGAGCCCCGGGTGGGACCCAGTACTTC.

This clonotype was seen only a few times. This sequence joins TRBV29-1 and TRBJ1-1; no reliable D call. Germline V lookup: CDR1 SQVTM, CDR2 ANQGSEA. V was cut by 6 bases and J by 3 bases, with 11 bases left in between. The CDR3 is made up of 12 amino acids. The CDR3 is CSVNRWDTEAFF. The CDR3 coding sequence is TGCAGCGTGAACCGGTGGGACACTGAAGCTTTCTTT.

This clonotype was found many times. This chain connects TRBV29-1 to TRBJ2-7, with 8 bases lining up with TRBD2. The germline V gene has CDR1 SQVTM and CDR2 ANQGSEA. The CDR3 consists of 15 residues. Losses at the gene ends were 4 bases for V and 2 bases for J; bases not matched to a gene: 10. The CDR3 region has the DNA TGCAGCGTTGGGAGGGGACTAGAGGAACCCTACGAGCAGTACTTC. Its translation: CSVGRGLEEPYEQYF.

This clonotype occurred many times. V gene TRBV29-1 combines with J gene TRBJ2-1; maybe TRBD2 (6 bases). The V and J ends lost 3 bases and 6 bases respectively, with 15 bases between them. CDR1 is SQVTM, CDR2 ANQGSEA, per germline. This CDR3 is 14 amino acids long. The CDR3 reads CSVDGSYPSNEQFF. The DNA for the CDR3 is TGCAGCGTTGACGGGAGTTACCCCTCCAATGAGCAGTTCTTC.

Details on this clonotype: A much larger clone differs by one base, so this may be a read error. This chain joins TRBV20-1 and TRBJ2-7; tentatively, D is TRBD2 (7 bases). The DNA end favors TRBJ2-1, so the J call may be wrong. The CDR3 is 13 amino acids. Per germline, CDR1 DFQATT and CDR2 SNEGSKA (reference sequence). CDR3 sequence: CSVRGARSYEQFF. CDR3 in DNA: TGCAGTGTTCGGGGGGCGCGGTCCTACGAGCAGTTCTTC.

This chain's CDR3 is CSASGQGVETQYF. CDR3 bases: TGCAGTGCTAGCGGGCAGGGAGTAGAGACCCAGTACTTC. The chain links TRBV20-1 to TRBJ2-5, with D perhaps TRBD1 or TRBD2 (5 bases each). The germline gives CDR1 DFQATT, CDR2 SNEGSKA (reference sequence). The V gene lost 3 bases and the J gene lost 4 bases, with 12 bases spanning the gap. This CDR3 spans 13 amino acids.

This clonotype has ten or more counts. The CDR3 DNA reads TGCAGCGTTGATCTATCCAGGAGCCAAGAGACCCAGTACTTC. Its translation is CSVDLSRSQETQYF. The rearrangement uses TRBV29-1 and TRBJ2-5; D gene ambiguous. Trimming pared 3 bases from V and 1 base from J, leaving 12 bases between. The CDR3 is 14 amino acids. Germline V lookup: CDR1 SQVTM, CDR2 ANQGSEA.

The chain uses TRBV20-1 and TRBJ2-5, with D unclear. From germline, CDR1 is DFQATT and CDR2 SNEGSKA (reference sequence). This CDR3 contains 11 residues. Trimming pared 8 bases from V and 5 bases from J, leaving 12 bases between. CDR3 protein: CSPLPRETQYF. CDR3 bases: TGCAGTCCCCTCCCGCGGGAGACCCAGTACTTC.

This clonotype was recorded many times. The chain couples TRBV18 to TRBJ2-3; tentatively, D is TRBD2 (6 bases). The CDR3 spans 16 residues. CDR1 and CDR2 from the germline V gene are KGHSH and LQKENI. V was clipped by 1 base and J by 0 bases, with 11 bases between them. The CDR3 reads CASSPRRGGSTDTQYF. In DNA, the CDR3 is TGTGCCAGCTCACCACGGAGGGGAGGAAGCACAGATACGCAGTATTTT.

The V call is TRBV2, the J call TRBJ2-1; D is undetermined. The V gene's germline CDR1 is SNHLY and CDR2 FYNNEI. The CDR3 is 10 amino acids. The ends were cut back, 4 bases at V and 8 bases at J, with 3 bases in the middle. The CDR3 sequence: CASSVDEQFF. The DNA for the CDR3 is TGTGCCAGCAGTGTGGATGAGCAGTTCTTC.

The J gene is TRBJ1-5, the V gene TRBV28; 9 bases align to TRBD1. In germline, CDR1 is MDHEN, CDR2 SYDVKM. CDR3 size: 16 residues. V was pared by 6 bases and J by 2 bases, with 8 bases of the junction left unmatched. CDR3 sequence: CASRSWGQGGNQPQHF. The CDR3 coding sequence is TGTGCCAGCAGGTCGTGGGGACAGGGTGGCAATCAGCCCCAGCATTTT. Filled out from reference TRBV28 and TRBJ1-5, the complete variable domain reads DVKVTQSSRYLVKRTGEKVFLECVQDMDHENMFWYRQDPGLGLRLIYFSYDVKMKEKGDIPEGYSVSREKKERFSLILESASTNQTSMYLCASRSWGQGGNQPQHFGDGTRLSIL.

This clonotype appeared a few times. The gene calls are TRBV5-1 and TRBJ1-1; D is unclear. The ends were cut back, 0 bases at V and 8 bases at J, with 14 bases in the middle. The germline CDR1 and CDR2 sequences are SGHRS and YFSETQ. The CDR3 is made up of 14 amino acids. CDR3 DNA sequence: TGCGCCAGCAGCTTGGAAGGACCGCTAGACGAAGCTTTCTTT. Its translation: CASSLEGPLDEAFF.

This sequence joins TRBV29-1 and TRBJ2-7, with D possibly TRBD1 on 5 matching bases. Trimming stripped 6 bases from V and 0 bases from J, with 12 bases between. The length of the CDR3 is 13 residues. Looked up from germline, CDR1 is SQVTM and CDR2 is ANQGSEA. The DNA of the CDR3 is TGCAGCGTGAATCAGGGTAGCTCCTACGAGCAGTACTTC. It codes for CSVNQGSSYEQYF.

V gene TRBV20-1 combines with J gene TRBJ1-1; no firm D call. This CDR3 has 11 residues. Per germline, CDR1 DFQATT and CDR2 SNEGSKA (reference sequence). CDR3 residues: CTFQAVTEAFF. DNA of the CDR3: TGCACTTTTCAAGCAGTCACTGAAGCTTTCTTT.

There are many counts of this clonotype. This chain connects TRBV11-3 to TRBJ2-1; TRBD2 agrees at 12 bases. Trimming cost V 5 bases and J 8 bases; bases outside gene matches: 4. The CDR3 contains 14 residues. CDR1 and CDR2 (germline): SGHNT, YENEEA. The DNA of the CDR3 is TGTGCCAGCAGCCCTAGCGGGGGGGTTTATGAGCAGTTCTTC. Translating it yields CASSPSGGVYEQFF.

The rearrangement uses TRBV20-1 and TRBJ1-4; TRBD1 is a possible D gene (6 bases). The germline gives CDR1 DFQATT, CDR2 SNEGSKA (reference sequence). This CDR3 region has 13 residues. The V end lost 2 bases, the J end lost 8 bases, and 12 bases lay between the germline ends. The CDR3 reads CSARPGTREKLFF. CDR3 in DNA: TGCAGTGCTAGACCAGGGACACGAGAAAAACTGTTTTTT.

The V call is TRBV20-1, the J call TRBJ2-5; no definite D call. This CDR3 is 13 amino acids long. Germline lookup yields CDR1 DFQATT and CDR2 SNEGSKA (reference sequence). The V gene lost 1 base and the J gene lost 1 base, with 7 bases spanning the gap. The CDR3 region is CSARAGFQETQYF. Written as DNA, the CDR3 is TGCAGTGCTAGAGCGGGTTTCCAAGAGACCCAGTACTTC.

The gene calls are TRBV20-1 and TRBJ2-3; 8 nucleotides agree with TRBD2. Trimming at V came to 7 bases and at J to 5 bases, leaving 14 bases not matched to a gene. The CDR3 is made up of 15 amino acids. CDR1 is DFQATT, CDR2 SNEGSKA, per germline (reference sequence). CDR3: CSGKTQRERGDTQYF. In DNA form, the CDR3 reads TGCAGTGGTAAAACCCAGCGGGAGAGGGGAGATACGCAGTATTTT.

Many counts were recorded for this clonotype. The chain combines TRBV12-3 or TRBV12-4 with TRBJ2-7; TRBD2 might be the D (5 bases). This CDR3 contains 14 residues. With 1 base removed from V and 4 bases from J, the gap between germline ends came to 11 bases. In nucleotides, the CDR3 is TGTGCCAGCAGTTTAGGCGGGCGCGAGTACGAGCAGTACTTC. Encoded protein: CASSLGGREYEQYF.

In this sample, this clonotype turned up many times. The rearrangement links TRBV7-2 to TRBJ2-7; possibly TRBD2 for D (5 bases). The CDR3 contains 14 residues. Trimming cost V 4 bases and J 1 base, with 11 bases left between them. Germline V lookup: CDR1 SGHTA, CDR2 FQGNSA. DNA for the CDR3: TGTGCCAGCAGCTCACGTTTAGCGTCCTACGAGCAGTACTTC. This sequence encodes CASSSRLASYEQYF. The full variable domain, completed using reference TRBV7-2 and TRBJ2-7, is GAGVSQSPSNKVTEKGKDVELRCDPISGHTALYWYRQSLGQGLEFLIYFQGNSAPDKSGLPSDRFSAERTGGSVSTLTIQRTQQEDSAVYLCASSSRLASYEQYFGPGTRLTVT.

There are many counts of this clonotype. The DNA of the CDR3 is TGTGCCAGCAACTCAAGGACAGGGAACTATGGCTACACCTTC. Residues: CASNSRTGNYGYTF. The chain uses TRBV7-2 and TRBJ1-2; 8 nucleotides align to TRBD1. The CDR3 sequence is 14 residues long. Germline CDR1 SGHTA, CDR2 FQGNSA. V gave up 7 bases and J gave up 2 bases; unmatched junction bases: 6.

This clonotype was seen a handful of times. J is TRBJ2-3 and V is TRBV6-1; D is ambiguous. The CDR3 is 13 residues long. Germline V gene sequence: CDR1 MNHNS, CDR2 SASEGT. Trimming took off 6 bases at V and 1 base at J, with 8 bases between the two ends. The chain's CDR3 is CASRPDRTDTQYF. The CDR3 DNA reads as TGTGCCAGCAGGCCGGACCGCACAGATACGCAGTATTTT.

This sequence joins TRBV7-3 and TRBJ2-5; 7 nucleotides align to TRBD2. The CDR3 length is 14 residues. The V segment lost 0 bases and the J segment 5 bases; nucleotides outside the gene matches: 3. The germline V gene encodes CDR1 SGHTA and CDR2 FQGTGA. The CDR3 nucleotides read TGTGCCAGCAGCTTAACGGGGGGGGTGGAGACCCAGTACTTC. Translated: CASSLTGGVETQYF.

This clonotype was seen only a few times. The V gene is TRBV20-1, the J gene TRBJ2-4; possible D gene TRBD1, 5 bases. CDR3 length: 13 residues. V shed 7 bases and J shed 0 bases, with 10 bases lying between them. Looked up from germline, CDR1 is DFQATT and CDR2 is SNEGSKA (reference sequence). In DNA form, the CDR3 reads TGCAGTGAACGACAGATAGCCAAAAACATTCAGTACTTC. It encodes CSERQIAKNIQYF.

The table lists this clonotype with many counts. DNA of the CDR3: TGTGCCAGCAGCTTGGCCGGGACAGGGAACACCGGGGAGCTGTTTTTT. Its translation: CASSLAGTGNTGELFF. The genes are TRBV7-2 and TRBJ2-2, with 8 nucleotides matching TRBD1. The CDR3 loop spans 16 amino acids. The germline V gene encodes CDR1 SGHTA and CDR2 FQGNSA. V lost 3 bases to trimming and J lost 1 base; unmatched junction nucleotides: 4. Using reference TRBV7-2 and TRBJ2-2 for the parts outside the CDR3, the full variable domain is GAGVSQSPSNKVTEKGKDVELRCDPISGHTALYWYRQSLGQGLEFLIYFQGNSAPDKSGLPSDRFSAERTGGSVSTLTIQRTQQEDSAVYLCASSLAGTGNTGELFFGEGSRLTVL.